The next 5 T cell receptor beta chains were all read from a single sample in a study of regulatory dendritic cells for organ transplantation. Sorted subsets were CFSE-labeled and cultured 4 to 6 days with allogeneic dendritic cells. This table comes from immunoSEQ multiplex PCR, and its TCRdb copy is limited to in-frame clones, with some not included. The sample consists of 20,000 to 25,000 clones, around 85% of them appearing once. Their antigen targets remain unknown. The sample taken for sequencing was naive CD4+ T cells from blood cultured with regulatory dendritic cells. Subset specified: CD45RA+ naive T cells. These TCRs come from a human donor in good health.

In the case of this clone: The junction does not match germline at one end; this may be a read error. CDR3 coding DNA: TGTGCCAGCAGTGACTCGACAGGGGTTGGGGAGACCCAGTACTTC. Encoded protein: CASSDSTGVGETQYF. This chain uses TRBV6-5 with TRBJ2-5, with 8 positions matching TRBD1. The CDR3 has 15 amino acids. CDR1 is MNHEY and CDR2 is SVGAGI in the germline V gene.

The genes are TRBV29-1 and TRBJ1-2, with 7 nucleotides matching TRBD1. With V trimmed by 8 bases and J by 8 bases, 14 bases remained unmatched. There are 13 residues in the CDR3. Germline loops: CDR1 SQVTM, CDR2 ANQGSEA. CDR3: CSLRDRQGEGYTF. The CDR3 DNA follows: TGCAGCCTTCGCGATAGACAGGGCGAAGGCTACACCTTC.

This rearrangement joins TRBV6-6 to TRBJ2-1; 7 bases agree with TRBD2. The CDR3 covers 13 residues. The germline V gene encodes CDR1 MNHNY and CDR2 SVGAGI (reference sequence). The V gene end was trimmed by 6 bases and the J gene end by 8 bases; junction bases not matched to a gene: 7. CDR3 protein: CASSLGLGYEQFF. CDR3 DNA sequence: TGTGCCAGCAGCCTAGGACTAGGCTATGAGCAGTTCTTC.

The rearrangement joins TRBV28 to TRBJ2-1; no definite D call. With 5 bases removed from V and 8 bases from J, the gap between germline ends came to 19 bases. Per germline, CDR1 MDHEN and CDR2 SYDVKM. CDR3 length: 15 amino acids. Here the CDR3 DNA reads TGTGCCAGCAGTCTCGGACCGCCGCGAGGCGATGAGCAGTTCTTC. Protein sequence: CASSLGPPRGDEQFF.

The CDR3: CASRRDVPYEQYF. The CDR3 DNA is TGCGCCAGCCGTCGGGACGTCCCCTACGAGCAGTACTTC. V and J are TRBV10-2 and TRBJ2-7; D may be TRBD1 or TRBD2 (5 bases each). This CDR3 comprises 13 residues. CDR1 is WSHSY and CDR2 is SAAADI in the germline V gene. With 8 bases removed from V and 2 bases from J, the gap between germline ends came to 13 bases.